This T cell receptor beta chain stems from a study of patients and donors after allogeneic stem cell transplantation (dated by TCRdb to the early 2020s). Inclusive of the bounding cysteine and phenylalanine, the CDR3 is 14 residues long. This entry keeps only the CDR3 DNA: 42 bases, framed from base 1. The library came from RT-PCR. The sequencing machine was a NextSeq 550. TCRdb took the public reads, trimmed them with fastp at Q25, ran MiXCR for clone calling and kept in-frame beta chains. All rows with the same CDR3 protein become a single entry with the most common DNA and genes. Within this sample are hundreds of thousands of distinct CDR3 sequences, with roughly 17% of them counted one time only. The ten largest clonotypes hold less than 8.5% of the sample. As to this clonotype: Its antigen specificity is not known. No much larger clonotype is one base removed from it; base qualities were not supplied.

Sample: blood, either unsorted or a sorted T cell fraction (not recorded which). The rearrangement joined TRBV21-1 to TRBJ1-2. TRBV21-1 is designated a pseudogene. The source of this sequence is a human donor who was either an allogeneic HSCT recipient or a stem cell or donor lymphocyte infusion donor (not recorded which). It is not recorded whose cells these are; they may come from a transplant donor. For the CDR3, the sequence is CASSKPHSHYGYTF. The bases are TGTGCCAGCAGCAAACCCCACAGCCACTATGGCTACACCTTC.